This entry lists 23 T cell receptor beta chains sequenced from one sample in a study of cytomegalovirus exposure and HLA in healthy donors. In the PCR, 60 Vbeta and 13 Jbeta primers were used. Only in-frame clones appear in the TCRdb table, and some are missing; sequencing was by immunoSEQ multiplex PCR. The sample holds 130,000 or so clones. Source material: PBMCs. These receptors all come from a man aged 18 to 30 in good health and CMV-seronegative.

The chain recombines TRBV6-5 with TRBJ2-7; 11 nucleotides match TRBD1. The CDR3 is made up of 16 amino acids. Per germline, CDR1 MNHEY and CDR2 SVGAGI. Unmatched junction bases numbered 6, after V lost 2 bases and J lost 3 bases. The CDR3 nucleotides read TGTGCCAGCAGTTACCGTCCAGGGACAGGGGGCTACGAGCAGTACTTC. Its protein is CASSYRPGTGGYEQYF.

V is TRBV7-6 and J is TRBJ2-5; TRBD1 matches 10 bases. Trimming removed 5 bases from V and 4 bases from J; junction bases left unmatched: 13. Germline CDR1 reads SGHVS; CDR2 reads FNYEAQ. The CDR3 runs to 17 residues. CDR3 nucleotide sequence: TGTGCCAGCAGCCCACAGGCTCCGGGACAGGGGCGAGAGACCCAGTACTTC. Translated, it gives CASSPQAPGQGRETQYF. The variable domain in full, with the rest retrieved from reference TRBV7-6 and TRBJ2-5, is GAGVSQSPRYKVTKRGQDVALRCDPISGHVSLYWYRQALGQGPEFLTYFNYEAQQDKSGLPNDRFSAERPEGSISTLTIQRTEQRDSAMYRCASSPQAPGQGRETQYFGPGTRLLVL.

DNA of the CDR3: TGCGCCAGCAGCCAGACCGGGACAGCAGCTAACTATGGCTACACCTTC. This gives the protein CASSQTGTAANYGYTF. The V call is TRBV4-3, the J call TRBJ1-2, with 7 bases aligning to TRBD1. The germline V gene has CDR1 LGHNA and CDR2 YSLEER. This CDR3 is built from 16 residues. The J segment lost 0 bases and the V segment lost 3 bases, leaving 7 bases of the junction unmatched.

Comment on this clone: A junction end diverges from the germline sequence, so it may reflect a read error. The rearrangement joins TRBV7-9 to TRBJ1-2; tentative D call: TRBD1 (6 bases). The length of the CDR3 is 13 residues. Germline values: CDR1 SEHNR, CDR2 FQNEAQ (reference sequence). CDR3 sequence reads: CASSPAEGVGYPF. CDR3 bases: TGTGCCAGCAGCCCTGCTGAGGGGGTAGGCTACCCCTTC.

This chain connects TRBV4-1 to TRBJ2-6; D may be TRBD1 (5 bases). Per germline, CDR1 MGHRA and CDR2 YSYEKL. The CDR3 is 13 residues long. Trimming cost V 8 bases and J 2 bases, with 7 bases left between them. CDR3 DNA: TGCGCCAGCCAAGGGGCTGGGGCCAACGTCCTGACTTTC. This sequence encodes CASQGAGANVLTF.

The chain joins TRBV19 to TRBJ1-5; D may be TRBD1 (6 bases). The CDR3 spans 16 residues. Trimming shortened V by 4 bases and J by 7 bases, and 20 bases separated the two germline ends. CDR1 and CDR2 (germline): LNHDA, SQIVND (reference sequence). CDR3: CASSSPPDRKAQPQHF. CDR3 in DNA: TGTGCCAGTAGTAGTCCCCCGGACAGAAAGGCGCAGCCCCAGCATTTT.

The V gene is TRBV19, the J gene TRBJ2-4; the D gene is possibly TRBD2 (6 bases). There are 16 residues in the CDR3. The V and J ends lost 2 bases and 1 base respectively, with 12 bases between them. CDR1 and CDR2 from the germline V gene are LNHDA and SQIVND (reference sequence). This CDR3 is CASSILRGMAKNIQYF. CDR3 DNA: TGTGCCAGTAGTATATTGCGGGGAATGGCCAAAAACATTCAGTACTTC.

The J gene is TRBJ2-2, the V gene TRBV7-8; D perhaps matches TRBD2 (6 bases). Germline-derived CDR1 and CDR2 are SGHVS and FQNEAQ. This CDR3 has 17 amino acids. Trimming left V 5 bases short and J 2 bases short, with 18 bases between. The CDR3 loop is CASSLQSGVLNTGELFF. The CDR3 DNA reads TGTGCCAGCAGCCTTCAATCGGGGGTCCTTAACACCGGGGAGCTGTTTTTT.

The rearrangement joins TRBV4-2 to TRBJ2-5, with 8 nucleotides matching TRBD1. The J call may not be correct, given that the DNA end is closer to TRBJ2-7. The germline gives CDR1 LGHNA, CDR2 YNFKEQ. The CDR3 sequence is 14 residues long. DNA for the CDR3: TGTGCCAGCAGCCGAGAGACAGGGGACTTCGAGCAGTACTTC. Amino acid sequence: CASSRETGDFEQYF.

The genes are TRBV18 and TRBJ2-7; 7 nucleotides align to TRBD1. The CDR3 is 14 residues long. The ends lost 3 bases at V and 2 bases at J; junction bases unmatched: 4. The germline gives CDR1 KGHSH, CDR2 LQKENI. CDR3 loop: CASSPRDRAYEQYF. CDR3 DNA: TGTGCCAGCTCACCTCGGGACAGAGCCTACGAGCAGTACTTC.

This chain joins TRBV14 and TRBJ2-5; 8 positions agree with TRBD1. V shed 0 bases, J shed 7 bases, and the junction held 7 bases outside the gene matches. The CDR3 runs to 15 residues. Per the germline V gene, CDR1 is SGHDN and CDR2 is FVKESK. The CDR3 loop reads CASSQDWTGSRTQYF. DNA of the CDR3: TGTGCCAGCAGCCAAGATTGGACAGGGAGTCGGACCCAGTACTTC.

This rearrangement joins TRBV7-9 to TRBJ2-1; TRBD2 agrees at 10 bases. Germline lookup yields CDR1 SEHNR and CDR2 FQNEAQ (reference sequence). The CDR3 totals 16 residues. Trimming cost V 6 bases and J 4 bases; bases outside gene matches: 9. CDR3 nucleotides: TGTGCCAGCAGGGGAGCGGGGGGGTCGACTTACAATGAGCAGTTCTTC. It specifies CASRGAGGSTYNEQFF.

The chain links TRBV6-1 to TRBJ2-3, with TRBD2 matching 11 bases. The CDR3 length is 16 residues. The germline gives CDR1 MNHNS, CDR2 SASEGT. With V trimmed by 4 bases and J by 4 bases, 7 bases remained unmatched. The CDR3 DNA sequence: TGTGCCAGCAGTGGGCCTAGCGGGAGGCCCTCAGATACGCAGTATTTT. Its translation: CASSGPSGRPSDTQYF.

This chain connects TRBV28 to TRBJ2-7; 8 positions agree with TRBD1. Germline CDR1 MDHEN, CDR2 SYDVKM. V lost 2 bases to trimming and J lost 7 bases; unmatched junction nucleotides: 4. CDR3 length equals 13 residues. The CDR3 loop is CASSLVTGEEQYF. The CDR3 DNA reads TGTGCCAGCAGTTTAGTGACAGGGGAAGAGCAGTACTTC.

The chain uses TRBV5-6 and TRBJ1-6, with unresolved D. The V gene lost 4 bases and the J gene lost 8 bases, with 13 bases spanning the gap. CDR1 SGHDT and CDR2 YYEEEE come from the germline V gene. CDR3 length equals 14 residues. Here the CDR3 DNA reads TGTGCCAGCAGCAGACCCGATGGAGATTCACCCCTCCACTTT. Protein product: CASSRPDGDSPLHF.

This chain joins TRBV12-1 and TRBJ2-1; the table's D gene call, TRBD2, was not cross checked with the DNA. TRBV12-1 is listed as a pseudogene. This CDR3 has 17 amino acids. The CDR3 here is CASSPRTSGSMYNEQFF. Here the CDR3 DNA reads TGTGCCAGCAGCCCCCGGACTAGCGGGAGTATGTACAATGAGCAGTTCTTC.

V gene TRBV11-2 combines with J gene TRBJ1-1; TRBD1 aligns across 9 bases. Germline-derived CDR1 and CDR2 are SGHAT and FQNNGV. The junction had 18 bases not matched to a gene; V was cut back by 5 bases and J by 5 bases. This CDR3 is built from 18 residues. The CDR3, as DNA: TGTGCCAGCAGCCCGAGAAGCAAAACAGGGGGCAGAGAAACTGAAGCTTTCTTT. Its translation is CASSPRSKTGGRETEAFF.

The CDR3 sequence is CASSLAERLATYGYTF. Written as DNA, the CDR3 is TGTGCCAGCAGCTTAGCCGAACGACTGGCCACCTATGGCTACACCTTC. The V call is TRBV5-4, the J call TRBJ1-2; D not resolved. There are 16 residues in the CDR3. Deletions cut 2 bases from V and 4 bases from J, with 18 bases between. Germline loops: CDR1 SGHNT, CDR2 YYREEE (reference sequence).

The genes are TRBV28 and TRBJ2-5; D gene uncertain. The CDR3 is 13 amino acids. V was trimmed by 8 bases and J by 4 bases, leaving 14 bases between them. Germline V gene sequence: CDR1 MDHEN, CDR2 SYDVKM. The CDR3, as DNA: TGTGCCAGCTCGCCAGGATATGTAGAGACCCAGTACTTC. Its protein is CASSPGYVETQYF.

CDR3 DNA: TGTGCCACCAGCAGAATTTCGACAGGGGGTGGAGAAGGGCAGTACTTC. Protein product: CATSRISTGGGEGQYF. V usage is TRBV15 and J usage is TRBJ2-7; 9 bases fit TRBD1. Trimming at V came to 2 bases and at J to 9 bases, leaving 14 bases not matched to a gene. The CDR3 is made up of 16 amino acids. CDR1 and CDR2 (germline): LNHNV, YYDKDF (reference sequence).

V is TRBV25-1 and J is TRBJ1-2; a possible D gene is TRBD1 (6 bases). This CDR3 is 12 amino acids long. CDR1 MGHDK and CDR2 SYGVNS come from the germline V gene. V was clipped by 3 bases and J by 8 bases, with 10 bases between them. This chain's CDR3 is CASSDSGEGYTF. The CDR3 DNA sequence: TGTGCCAGCAGTGATTCAGGGGAGGGCTACACCTTC.

The chain couples TRBV10-1 to TRBJ1-1, with D unclear. The V and J ends lost 7 bases and 1 base respectively, with 22 bases between them. The CDR3 runs 17 residues. Germline V gives CDR1 WNHNN, CDR2 SYGVQD (reference sequence). The DNA for the CDR3 is TGCGCCAGCACTACCGGACGTCCCTCGGGGAGGAACACTGAAGCTTTCTTT. Translation: CASTTGRPSGRNTEAFF.

V usage is TRBV7-9 and J usage is TRBJ1-2; a weak D match, TRBD1 (5 bases). The V and J ends lost 3 bases and 3 bases respectively, with 11 bases between them. Germline loops: CDR1 SEHNR, CDR2 FQNEAQ (reference sequence). The CDR3 extends over 14 amino acids. CDR3 DNA sequence: TGTGCCAGCAGCTTTAACGGAGGGGACTATGGCTACACCTTC. Protein sequence: CASSFNGGDYGYTF.